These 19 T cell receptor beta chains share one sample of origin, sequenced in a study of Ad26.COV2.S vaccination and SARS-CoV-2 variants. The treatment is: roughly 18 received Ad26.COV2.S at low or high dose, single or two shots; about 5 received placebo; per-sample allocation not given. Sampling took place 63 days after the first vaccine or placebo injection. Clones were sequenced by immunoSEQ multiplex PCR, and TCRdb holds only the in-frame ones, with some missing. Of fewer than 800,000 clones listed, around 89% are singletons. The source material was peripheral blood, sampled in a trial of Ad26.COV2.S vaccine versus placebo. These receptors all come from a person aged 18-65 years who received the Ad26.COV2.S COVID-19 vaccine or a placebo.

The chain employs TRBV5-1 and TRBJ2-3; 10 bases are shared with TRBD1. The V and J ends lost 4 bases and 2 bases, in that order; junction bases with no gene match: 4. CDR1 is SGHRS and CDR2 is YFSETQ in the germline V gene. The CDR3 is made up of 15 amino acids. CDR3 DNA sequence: TGCGCCAGCAGCAGGGACAGGGGACTCACAGATACGCAGTATTTT. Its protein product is CASSRDRGLTDTQYF.

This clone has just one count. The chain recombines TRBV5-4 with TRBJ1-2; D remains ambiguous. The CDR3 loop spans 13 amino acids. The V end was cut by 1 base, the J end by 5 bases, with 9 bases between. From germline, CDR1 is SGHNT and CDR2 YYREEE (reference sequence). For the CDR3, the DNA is TGTGCCAGCAGCTTGCAACCCGTTTATGGCTACACCTTC. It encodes CASSLQPVYGYTF.

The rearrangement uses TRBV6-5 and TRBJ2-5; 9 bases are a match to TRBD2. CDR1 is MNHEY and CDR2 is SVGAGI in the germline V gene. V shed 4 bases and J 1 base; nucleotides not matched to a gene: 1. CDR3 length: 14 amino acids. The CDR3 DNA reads TGTGCCAGCAGTTCTAGCGGGGCCCAAGAGACCCAGTACTTC. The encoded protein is CASSSSGAQETQYF.

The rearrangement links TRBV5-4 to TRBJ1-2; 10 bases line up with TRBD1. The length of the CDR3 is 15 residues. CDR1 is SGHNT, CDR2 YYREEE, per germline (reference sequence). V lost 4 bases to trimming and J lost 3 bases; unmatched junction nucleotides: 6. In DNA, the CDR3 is TGTGCCAGCAGCCCCGGGACAGGGGTAGACTATGGCTACACCTTC. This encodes CASSPGTGVDYGYTF.

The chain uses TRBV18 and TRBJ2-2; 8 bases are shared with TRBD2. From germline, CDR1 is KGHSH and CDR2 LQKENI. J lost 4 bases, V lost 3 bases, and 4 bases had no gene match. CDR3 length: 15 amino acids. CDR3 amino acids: CASSPREGTTGELFF. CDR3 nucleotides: TGTGCCAGCTCACCCCGGGAGGGCACCACCGGGGAGCTGTTTTTT.

The CDR3 region has the DNA TGTGCCACCAGTGATTCCCTGACTCCCAGCAATCAGCCCCAGCATTTT. This sequence encodes CATSDSLTPSNQPQHF. This chain joins TRBV24-1 and TRBJ1-5, with no clear D. The CDR3 runs to 16 residues. CDR1 is KGHDR, CDR2 SFDVKD, per germline. With 2 bases removed from V and 1 base from J, the gap between germline ends came to 11 bases.

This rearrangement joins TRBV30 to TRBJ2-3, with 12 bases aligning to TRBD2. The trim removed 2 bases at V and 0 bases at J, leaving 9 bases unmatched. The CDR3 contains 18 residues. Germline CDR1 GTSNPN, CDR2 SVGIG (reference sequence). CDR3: CAWSQGLAGGPSTDTQYF. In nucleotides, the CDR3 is TGTGCCTGGAGTCAGGGTCTAGCGGGGGGGCCTAGCACAGATACGCAGTATTTT.

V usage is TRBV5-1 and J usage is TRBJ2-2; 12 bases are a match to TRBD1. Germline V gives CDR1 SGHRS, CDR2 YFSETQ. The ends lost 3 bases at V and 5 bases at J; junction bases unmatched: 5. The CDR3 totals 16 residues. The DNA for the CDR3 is TGCGCCAGCAGCTCCCTGGGACAGGGGGCGACCGGGGAGCTGTTTTTT. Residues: CASSSLGQGATGELFF.

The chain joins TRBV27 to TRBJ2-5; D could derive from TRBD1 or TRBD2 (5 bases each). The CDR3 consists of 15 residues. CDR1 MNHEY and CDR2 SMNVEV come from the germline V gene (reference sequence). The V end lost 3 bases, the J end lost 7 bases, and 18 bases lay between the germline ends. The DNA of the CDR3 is TGTGCCAGCAGTTTCTCCGGGACCCAAAGGGGGACCCAGTACTTC. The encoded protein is CASSFSGTQRGTQYF.

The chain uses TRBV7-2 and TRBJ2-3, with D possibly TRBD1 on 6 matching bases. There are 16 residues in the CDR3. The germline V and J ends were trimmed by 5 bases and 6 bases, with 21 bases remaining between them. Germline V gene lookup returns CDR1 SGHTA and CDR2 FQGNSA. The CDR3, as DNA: TGTGCCAGCAGCGGGGGCAGAGGGGTCCATGGGGATACGCAGTATTTT. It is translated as CASSGGRGVHGDTQYF.

The CDR3 bases are TGTGCCACCAGCAGAGATCTAGTCCAGGGACAGGGGAATTCACCCCTCCACTTT. Amino acids: CATSRDLVQGQGNSPLHF. This chain joins TRBV15 and TRBJ1-6, with 10 bases that match TRBD1. After removal of 0 bases from V and 7 bases from J, the junction contained 9 bases not matched to a gene. CDR1 and CDR2 from the germline V gene are LNHNV and YYDKDF (reference sequence). This CDR3 contains 18 residues.

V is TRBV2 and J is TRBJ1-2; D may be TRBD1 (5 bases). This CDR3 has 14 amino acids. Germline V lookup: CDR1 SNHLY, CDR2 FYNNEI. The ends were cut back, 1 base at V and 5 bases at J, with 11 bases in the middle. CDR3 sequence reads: CASSEVDSAYGYTF. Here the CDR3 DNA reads TGTGCCAGCAGTGAAGTCGACAGCGCGTATGGCTACACCTTC.

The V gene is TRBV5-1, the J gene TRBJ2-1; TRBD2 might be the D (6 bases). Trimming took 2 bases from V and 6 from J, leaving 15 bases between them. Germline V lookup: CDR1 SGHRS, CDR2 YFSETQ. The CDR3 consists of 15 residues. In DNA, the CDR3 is TGCGCCAGCAGCTTCGAGGTCGGGGGAGGCAATGAGCAGTTCTTC. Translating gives CASSFEVGGGNEQFF.

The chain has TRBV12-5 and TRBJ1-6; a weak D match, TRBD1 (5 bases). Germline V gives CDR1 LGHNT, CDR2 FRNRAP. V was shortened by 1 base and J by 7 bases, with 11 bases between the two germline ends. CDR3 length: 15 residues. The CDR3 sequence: CASGLEGQWNSPLHF. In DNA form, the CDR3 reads TGTGCTAGTGGTTTGGAGGGGCAGTGGAATTCACCCCTCCACTTT.

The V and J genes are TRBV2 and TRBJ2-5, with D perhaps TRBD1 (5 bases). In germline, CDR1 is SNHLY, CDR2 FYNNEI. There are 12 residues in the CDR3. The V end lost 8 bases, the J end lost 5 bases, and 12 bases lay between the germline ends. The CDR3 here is CASAGQGETQYF. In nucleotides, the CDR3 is TGTGCCAGCGCTGGACAAGGGGAGACCCAGTACTTC.

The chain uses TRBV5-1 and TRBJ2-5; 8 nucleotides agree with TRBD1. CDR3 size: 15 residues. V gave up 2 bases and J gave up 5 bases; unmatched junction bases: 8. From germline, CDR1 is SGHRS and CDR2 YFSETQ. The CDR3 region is CASSFSQGAWETQYF. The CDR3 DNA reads TGCGCCAGCAGCTTTTCTCAGGGGGCGTGGGAGACCCAGTACTTC.

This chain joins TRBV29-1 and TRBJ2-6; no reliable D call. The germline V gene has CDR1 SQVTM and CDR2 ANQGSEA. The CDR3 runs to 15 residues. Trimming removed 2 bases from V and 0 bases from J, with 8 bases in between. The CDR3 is CSVETWGSGANVLTF. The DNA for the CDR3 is TGCAGCGTTGAAACCTGGGGCTCTGGGGCCAACGTCCTGACTTTC.

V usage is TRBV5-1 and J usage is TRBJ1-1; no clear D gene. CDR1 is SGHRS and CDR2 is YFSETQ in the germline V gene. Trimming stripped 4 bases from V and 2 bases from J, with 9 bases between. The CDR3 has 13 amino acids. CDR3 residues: CASSVTANTEAFF. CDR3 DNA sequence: TGCGCCAGCAGCGTTACAGCCAACACTGAAGCTTTCTTT.

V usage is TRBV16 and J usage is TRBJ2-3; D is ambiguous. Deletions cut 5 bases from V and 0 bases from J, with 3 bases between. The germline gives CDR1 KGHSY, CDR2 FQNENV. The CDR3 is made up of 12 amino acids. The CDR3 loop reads CASSASTDTQYF. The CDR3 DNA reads TGTGCCAGCAGCGCTAGCACAGATACGCAGTATTTT.